These 18 T cell receptor beta chains originate from one sample sequenced in a study of blood T cell repertoires in COVID-19. Assay: immunoSEQ multiplex PCR; the TCRdb copy retains only in-frame clones and omits some. In the table there are approximately 34,000 clones, more than 80% of which are singletons. The material sequenced was peripheral blood. These receptors originate from a woman in her 70s with acute or convalescent COVID-19.

The chain has TRBV19 and TRBJ1-1; no definite D call. V shed 6 bases and J shed 5 bases, with 22 bases lying between them. The CDR3 is made up of 16 amino acids. Germline CDR1 LNHDA, CDR2 SQIVND (reference sequence). Written as DNA, the CDR3 is TGTGCCAGTAGGCCGAGAATAAGGGAGTTGGGGACTGAAGCTTTCTTT. Protein sequence: CASRPRIRELGTEAFF.

The rearrangement links TRBV5-1 to TRBJ2-3; TRBD2 might be the D (6 bases). Germline V gives CDR1 SGHRS, CDR2 YFSETQ. Trimming stripped 4 bases from V and 2 bases from J, with 20 bases between. The CDR3 has 17 amino acids. CDR3 nucleotide sequence: TGCGCCAGCAGCCTGGGGCTAGCGCACGATACCACAGATACGCAGTATTTT. Protein product: CASSLGLAHDTTDTQYF.

The chain recombines TRBV21-1 with TRBJ2-3; TRBD1, the D gene given by the table, was not confirmed from the DNA. TRBV21-1 has pseudogene status. The CDR3 covers 18 residues. The CDR3 DNA sequence: TGTGCCAGCAGCAAAGACCTCCAAGCCTCTCAGGGGGCAGATACGCAGTATTTT. Translating it yields CASSKDLQASQGADTQYF.

This clone has only a few counts. This sequence joins TRBV18 and TRBJ2-2; possible D gene TRBD1, 5 bases. CDR3 length equals 15 residues. V was pared by 3 bases and J by 2 bases, with 10 bases between. The germline V gene encodes CDR1 KGHSH and CDR2 LQKENI. In DNA form, the CDR3 reads TGTGCCAGCTCACCGATGGGGCGCAACACCGGGGAGCTGTTTTTT. It translates to CASSPMGRNTGELFF. The complete variable domain, with remaining parts taken from reference TRBV18 and TRBJ2-2, reads NAGVMQNPRHLVRRRGQEARLRCSPMKGHSHVYWYRQLPEEGLKFMVYLQKENIIDESGMPKERFSAEFPKEGPSILRIQQVVRGDSAAYFCASSPMGRNTGELFFGEGSRLTVL.

This chain links TRBV24-1 with TRBJ1-1; tentatively, D is TRBD1 (6 bases). The germline V gene encodes CDR1 KGHDR and CDR2 SFDVKD. Trimming shortened V by 4 bases and J by 11 bases, and 19 bases separated the two germline ends. This CDR3 region has 14 residues. CDR3 amino acids: CATSDPDRRGAAFF. CDR3 DNA: TGTGCCACCAGTGACCCTGACAGGAGAGGGGCCGCTTTCTTT.

The chain combines TRBV3-1 (or the pseudogene TRBV3-2) with TRBJ1-5; the D is unclear. CDR1 LGHDT and CDR2 YNNKEL come from the germline V gene (reference sequence). The CDR3 totals 12 residues. V lost 1 base to trimming and J lost 15 bases, with 13 bases between them. This CDR3 is CASSQANSPLHF. The CDR3 DNA follows: TGTGCCAGCAGCCAAGCCAACAGCCCTCTGCATTTT.

The rearrangement joins TRBV6-1 to TRBJ2-2; 9 positions match TRBD2. The CDR3 runs to 19 residues. Germline V gene data show CDR1 as MNHNS and CDR2 as SASEGT. The junction had 11 bases not matched to a gene; V was cut back by 0 bases and J by 3 bases. CDR3 loop: CASSEALGGRARYTGELFF. DNA of the CDR3: TGTGCCAGCAGTGAAGCTCTGGGCGGGAGGGCCAGATACACCGGGGAGCTGTTTTTT.

The chain has TRBV19 and TRBJ1-5; 8 positions agree with TRBD1. V shed 5 bases and J 0 bases; nucleotides not matched to a gene: 6. In germline, CDR1 is LNHDA, CDR2 SQIVND (reference sequence). This CDR3 has 16 amino acids. The CDR3 loop is CASSSGTGYSNQPQHF. The CDR3 DNA reads as TGTGCCAGTAGTTCAGGGACAGGTTATAGCAATCAGCCCCAGCATTTT.

The V call is TRBV19, the J call TRBJ2-5, with D possibly being TRBD1 (6 bases). The CDR3 spans 13 residues. V lost 10 bases and J 5 bases, leaving 17 bases between the germline ends. CDR1 is LNHDA and CDR2 is SQIVND in the germline V gene (reference sequence). CDR3 sequence (DNA): TGTGCCACCCAACTTACAGGGCGGGAGACCCAGTACTTC. Translated, it gives CATQLTGRETQYF. The entire variable domain, with the rest obtained from reference TRBV19 and TRBJ2-5, is as follows: DGGITQSPKYLFRKEGQNVTLSCEQNLNHDAMYWYRQDPGQGLRLIYYSQIVNDFQKGDIAEGYSVSREKKESFPLTVTSAQKNPTAFYLCATQLTGRETQYFGPGTRLLVL.

The rearrangement links TRBV6-6 to TRBJ1-2; the D gene is possibly TRBD1 (5 bases). The V end was cut by 4 bases, the J end by 1 base, with 10 bases between. The CDR3 length is 14 residues. Germline V lookup: CDR1 MNHNY, CDR2 SVGAGI (reference sequence). In DNA, the CDR3 is TGTGCCAGCAGTTTTACGACAGATAACTATGGCTACACCTTC. Amino acids: CASSFTTDNYGYTF.

This clone was detected once. This sequence joins TRBV18 and TRBJ2-1, with D unclear. There are 14 residues in the CDR3. Germline V lookup: CDR1 KGHSH, CDR2 LQKENI. V lost 3 bases and J 5 bases, leaving 11 bases between the germline ends. The CDR3 reads CASSPQFRDNEQFF. The DNA for the CDR3 is TGTGCCAGCTCACCGCAGTTCCGGGACAATGAGCAGTTCTTC.

This chain joins TRBV5-1 and TRBJ2-3; no reliable D call. This CDR3 is built from 14 residues. The V end lost 3 bases, the J end lost 0 bases, and 8 bases lay between the germline ends. The germline V gene has CDR1 SGHRS and CDR2 YFSETQ. CDR3: CASSSPKSTDTQYF. CDR3 nucleotides: TGCGCCAGCAGCTCCCCTAAGAGCACAGATACGCAGTATTTT.

The chain combines TRBV6-2 or TRBV6-3 with TRBJ2-5; D not certain. Trimming removed 2 bases from V and 5 bases from J, with 6 bases in between. This CDR3 has 12 residues. Germline-derived CDR1 and CDR2 are MNHEY and SVGEGT. CDR3 nucleotides: TGTGCCAGCAGTTACCTTCGGGAGACCCAGTACTTC. This gives the protein CASSYLRETQYF.

The genes are TRBV25-1 and TRBJ1-1; possible D gene TRBD1, 5 bases. CDR1 and CDR2 from the germline V gene are MGHDK and SYGVNS. V gave up 1 base and J gave up 1 base, with 10 bases separating them. The CDR3 runs 15 residues. CDR3 DNA: TGTGCCAGCAGTGAATGGGCGGGGGGGAACACTGAAGCTTTCTTT. Its translation is CASSEWAGGNTEAFF.

V usage is TRBV3-1 (or the pseudogene TRBV3-2) and J usage is TRBJ1-2; D not certain. With 1 base removed from V and 3 bases from J, the gap between germline ends came to 9 bases. Germline V CDR1 and CDR2: LGHDT, YNNKEL (reference sequence). CDR3 length: 14 residues. CDR3 coding DNA: TGTGCCAGCAGCCAAGCCGGGCGGGACTATGGCTACACCTTC. It encodes CASSQAGRDYGYTF.

This clone is a singleton in its sample. The chain employs TRBV19 and TRBJ2-2, with 7 bases lining up with TRBD2. The V gene end was trimmed by 3 bases and the J gene end by 0 bases; junction bases not matched to a gene: 4. Germline loops: CDR1 LNHDA, CDR2 SQIVND (reference sequence). CDR3 length: 16 amino acids. The CDR3 spells CASSIFLAANTGELFF. In DNA form, the CDR3 reads TGTGCCAGTAGTATTTTCCTAGCGGCGAACACCGGGGAGCTGTTTTTT. Looking up the rest from reference TRBV19 and TRBJ2-2 gives the full variable domain: DGGITQSPKYLFRKEGQNVTLSCEQNLNHDAMYWYRQDPGQGLRLIYYSQIVNDFQKGDIAEGYSVSREKKESFPLTVTSAQKNPTAFYLCASSIFLAANTGELFFGEGSRLTVL.

This chain joins TRBV7-6 and TRBJ2-2; 7 nucleotides line up with TRBD1. V gave up 2 bases and J gave up 3 bases; unmatched junction bases: 3. The CDR3 extends over 15 amino acids. Germline-derived CDR1 and CDR2 are SGHVS and FNYEAQ. DNA of the CDR3: TGTGCCAGCAGCTTACCAGGGGGAGACACCGGGGAGCTGTTTTTT. It specifies CASSLPGGDTGELFF.

The V and J genes are TRBV20-1 and TRBJ2-7; 10 nucleotides line up with TRBD2. Trimming took 3 bases from V and 7 from J; bases not matched to a gene: 6. The CDR3 has 13 amino acids. Germline CDR1 and CDR2: DFQATT and SNEGSKA (reference sequence). CDR3 in DNA: TGCAGTGCTAGTACTAGCGGGAATGGGGAGCAGTACTTC. This translates into CSASTSGNGEQYF.